This T cell receptor beta chain was retrieved from a study of T cell changes during pregnancy in multiple sclerosis. TCRdb keeps only in-frame clones here, not all; method: immunoSEQ multiplex PCR. In the table there are about 64,000 clones, about 90% of which are singletons. CDR3 length: 13 residues. The ends were cut back, 1 base at V and 14 bases at J, with 15 bases in the middle. CDR1 is SQVTM and CDR2 is ANQGSEA in the germline V gene. The gene calls are TRBV29-1 and TRBJ1-6, with D perhaps TRBD1 (6 bases). Material: peripheral blood, obtained in the second trimester of pregnancy. This receptor was obtained from a female donor in good health, enrolled as a control in a pregnancy study. CDR3 region: CSVEVQGSLTLHF. CDR3 nucleotides: TGCAGCGTTGAAGTACAGGGTAGTTTGACCCTCCACTTT.